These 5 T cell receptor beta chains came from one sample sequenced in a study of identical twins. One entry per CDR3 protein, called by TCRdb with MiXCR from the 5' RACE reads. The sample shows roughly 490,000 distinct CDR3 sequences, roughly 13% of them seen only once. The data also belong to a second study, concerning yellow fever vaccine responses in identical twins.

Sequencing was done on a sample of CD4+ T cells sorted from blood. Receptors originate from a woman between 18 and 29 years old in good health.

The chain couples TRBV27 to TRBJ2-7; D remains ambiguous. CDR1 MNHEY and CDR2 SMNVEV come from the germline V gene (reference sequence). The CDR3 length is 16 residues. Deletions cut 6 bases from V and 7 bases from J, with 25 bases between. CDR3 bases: TGTGCCAGCAGCCCCAGTCTCGCTGGTCACCGTCTGGAGCAGTACTTC. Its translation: CASSPSLAGHRLEQYF.

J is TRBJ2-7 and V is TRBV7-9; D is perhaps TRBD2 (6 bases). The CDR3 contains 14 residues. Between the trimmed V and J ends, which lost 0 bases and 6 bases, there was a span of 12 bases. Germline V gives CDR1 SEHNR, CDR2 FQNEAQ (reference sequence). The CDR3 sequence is CASSLAEGTGEQYF. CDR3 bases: TGTGCCAGCAGCTTAGCGGAGGGGACGGGCGAGCAGTACTTC.

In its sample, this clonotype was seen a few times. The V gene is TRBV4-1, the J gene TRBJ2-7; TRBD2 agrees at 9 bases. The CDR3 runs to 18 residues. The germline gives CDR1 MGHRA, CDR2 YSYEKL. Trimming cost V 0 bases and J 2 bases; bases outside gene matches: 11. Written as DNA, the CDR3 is TGCGCCAGCAGCCAAGAGACTAGCGGCCACACCAAAGCCTACGAGCAGTACTTC. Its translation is CASSQETSGHTKAYEQYF.

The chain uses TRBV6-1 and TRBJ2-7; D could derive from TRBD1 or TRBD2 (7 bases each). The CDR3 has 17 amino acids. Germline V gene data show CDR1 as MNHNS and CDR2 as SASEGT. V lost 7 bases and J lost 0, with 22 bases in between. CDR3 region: CASTLSQGTTYSYEQYF. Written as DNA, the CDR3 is TGTGCCAGCACCCTATCACAGGGGACTACTTACTCCTACGAGCAGTACTTC.

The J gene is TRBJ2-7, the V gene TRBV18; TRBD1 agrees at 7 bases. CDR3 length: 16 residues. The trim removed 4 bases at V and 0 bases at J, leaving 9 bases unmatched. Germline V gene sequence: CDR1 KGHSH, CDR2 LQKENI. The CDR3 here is CASSQIRQGPSYEQYF. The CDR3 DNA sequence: TGTGCCAGCTCACAAATAAGACAGGGCCCCTCCTACGAGCAGTACTTC.